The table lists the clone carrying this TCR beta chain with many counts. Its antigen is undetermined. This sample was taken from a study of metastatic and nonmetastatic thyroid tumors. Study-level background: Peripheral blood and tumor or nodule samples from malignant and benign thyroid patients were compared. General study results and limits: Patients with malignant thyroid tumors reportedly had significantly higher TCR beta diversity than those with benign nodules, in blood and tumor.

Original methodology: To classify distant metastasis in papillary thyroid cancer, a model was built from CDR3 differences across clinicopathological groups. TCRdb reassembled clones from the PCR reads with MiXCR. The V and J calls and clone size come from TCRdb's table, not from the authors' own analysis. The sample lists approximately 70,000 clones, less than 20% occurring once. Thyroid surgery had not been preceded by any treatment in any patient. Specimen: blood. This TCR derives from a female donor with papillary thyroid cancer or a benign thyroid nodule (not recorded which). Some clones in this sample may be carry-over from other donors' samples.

This CDR3 is CASSSQGYGANEKLFF. The DNA of the CDR3 is TGCGCCAGCAGCTCGCAGGGTTACGGGGCTAATGAAAAACTGTTTTTT. This chain connects TRBV5-1 to TRBJ1-4; a possible D gene is TRBD1 (5 bases). The germline V gene encodes CDR1 SGHRS and CDR2 YFSETQ. V was cut by 3 bases and J by 3 bases, with 15 bases left in between. The CDR3 extends over 16 amino acids.